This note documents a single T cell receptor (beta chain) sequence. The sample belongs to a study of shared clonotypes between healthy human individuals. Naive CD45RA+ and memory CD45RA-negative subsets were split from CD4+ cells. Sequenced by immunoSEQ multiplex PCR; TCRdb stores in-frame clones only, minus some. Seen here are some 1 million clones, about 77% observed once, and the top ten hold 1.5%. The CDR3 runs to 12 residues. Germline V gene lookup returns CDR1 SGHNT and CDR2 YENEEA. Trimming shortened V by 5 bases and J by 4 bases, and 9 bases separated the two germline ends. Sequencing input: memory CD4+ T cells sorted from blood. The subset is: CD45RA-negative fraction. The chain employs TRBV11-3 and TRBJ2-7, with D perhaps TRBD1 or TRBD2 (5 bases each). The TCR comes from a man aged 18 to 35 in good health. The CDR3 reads CASSPGTYEQYF. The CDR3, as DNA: TGTGCCAGCAGCCCCGGGACGTACGAGCAGTACTTC.